Included here is one T cell receptor beta chain sequence, with context. Its antigen is unknown. TCRdb analysed the 5' RACE reads with MiXCR anew, one entry per CDR3 protein. The table shows 400,000 or so distinct CDR3 sequences, with about 20% occurring only once. There are 13 residues in the CDR3. Trimming removed 2 bases at V and 4 bases at J, with 8 bases between. Looked up from germline, CDR1 is SGHTA and CDR2 is FQGNSA. The data were taken from a study of T-cell memory formation after mild COVID-19. General study results and limits: The study detected some responding clones in pre-infection memory, suggesting cross-reactive memory joined.

Sequences were obtained from PBMCs or a T cell subset sorted from them (not recorded which). The chain carries TRBV7-2 and TRBJ1-1; tentatively, D is TRBD1 (5 bases). This receptor was identified in an adult woman who had mild COVID-19 (a few samples of this study predate the infection). Cell type and time point are not known. The CDR3 is CASSLSGATEAFF. CDR3 nucleotide sequence: TGTGCCAGCAGCTTATCCGGGGCCACTGAAGCTTTCTTT.